This T cell receptor beta chain was sequenced in a study of CD8 T cells in Susac syndrome (dated by TCRdb to the late 2010s). General notes on the study: Of the Susac syndrome patients who were sequenced, eight or nine were in clinical remission while about six had clinically active disease. At the time of blood withdrawal, Susac syndrome patients were either therapy-naive, taking corticosteroids (with some also receiving IVIg), or on IVIg alone. The study used repertoire sequencing to test whether antigen drove CD8+ T cell activation and differentiation in Susac syndrome. The full study reports these points: The number of individuals in the TCR sequencing and HLA analysis was recognized as being relatively small. In patients with Susac syndrome, the CD4+ T cell repertoire showed no detectable clonal expansion.

In regard to this clonotype: Its antigen is not yet known. The record has no base qualities; no much larger clone is one base away.

Peripheral blood CD8+ and CD4+ T cells from healthy donors, Susac syndrome patients and multiple sclerosis patients were profiled using high-throughput TCR beta sequencing. The Susac syndrome patients fulfilled recently defined diagnostic criteria for definite or probable disease. Bulk CD8+ and CD4+ T cells were purified by magnetic negative isolation, whereas CD8+ TEMRA cells were enriched by FACS. Blood was collected in EDTA tubes and processed within 24 hours, with PBMCs isolated through density gradient centrifugation. PBMCs intended for TCR sequencing were frozen in liquid nitrogen and were later thawed in a 37 degrees C water bath. A purity of at least 90% was achieved for sorted or isolated CD4+, CD8+ and CD8+ TEMRA cells. Based on the germline V gene (reference sequence), the CDR1 and CDR2 sequences are GTSNPN and SVGIG. For this chain, trimming is 6 bases at the V end and 3 bases at the J end, and the number of junction bases without a gene match is 13. The CDR3 goes from the cysteine to the phenylalanine over 16 residues. Only the CDR3 portion is preserved as DNA: 48 bases, with reading frame beginning at the first base.

RNA was extracted using the RNeasy kit, and about 0.45 to 1 microgram was reverse transcribed with random hexamers. The immunoSEQ multiplex PCR assay, covering 54 Vbeta and 13 Jbeta segments, was used to amplify TCR beta CDR3 regions. To correct PCR amplification bias, a synthetic template baseline was used for both primer optimization and computational correction. The source study handled its data this way. Reads were assigned to V, D and J genes according to IMGT and analyzed in immunoSEQ Analyzer, with only productive sequences retained. Clonality was calculated as one minus the Shannon entropy normalized by log2 of the number of productive unique sequences. For each patient and control, public and private clones were evaluated within the 100 most prevalent clones. A clone was defined as Susac-specific if it was absent from the healthy and MS cohorts, from roughly 980 published viral clones and from other ImmuneACCESS disease sequences. The public reads were reprocessed in TCRdb via fastp at Q25 and MiXCR, keeping in-frame beta chains. Here each entry gathers all rows of one CDR3 protein and keeps the most common genes and DNA. TCRdb assigned the V and J calls; the authors' analysis was not used. In this sample the table shows about 200,000 distinct CDR3 sequences, roughly nine tenths of which occur a single time. About 0.1% of the sample goes to the ten largest clones.

This receptor was obtained from a human donor with Susac syndrome. The chain was built from TRBV30 and TRBJ2-1, with 8 bases matching TRBD2. Sequenced sample: CD4+ T cells from PBMCs. The CDR3 reads as follows: CACTLGAGGNYNEQFF. Here is the DNA: TGTGCCTGTACCCTAGGGGCGGGGGGCAACTACAATGAGCAGTTCTTC. With the portions outside the CDR3 filled from the reference TRBV30 and TRBJ2-1 genes, the complete variable region becomes SQTIHQWPATLVQPVGSPLSLECTVEGTSNPNLYWYRQAAGRGLQLLFYSVGIGQISSEVPQNLSASRPQDRQFILSSKKLLLSDSGFYLCACTLGAGGNYNEQFFGPGTRLTVL.